Sequencing of this TCR beta chain was carried out in a study of OX40 agonist ivuxolimab in advanced cancers. Details on this clone: Its specificity is not known.

Autoimmune disease history or systemic immunosuppression excluded patients. General observations from the study: Average numbers of expanded clones were greater in CD8+ T cells than in CD4+. Near-lowest levels of clonal expansion characterized partial responders at 0.1-3.0 mg/kg.

The assay was immunoSEQ multiplex PCR, and TCRdb's table has in-frame clones only and misses some. The sample comprises over 60,000 clones, roughly 90% of which are singletons, and approximately 0.38% rests with the top ten. The CDR3 has 14 residues. In germline, CDR1 is SQVTM, CDR2 ANQGSEA. Trimming pared 4 bases from V and 2 bases from J, leaving 12 bases between. This TCR was sampled from an adult with an advanced solid tumor such as melanoma, head and neck, liver or kidney cancer. V gene TRBV29-1 combines with J gene TRBJ1-3; D may be TRBD1 (5 bases). The sequenced sample was CD4+ or CD8+ T cells sorted from blood, obtained in a trial of the OX40 agonist ivuxolimab. This CDR3 reads CSVVPRAAGNTIYF. The CDR3 DNA follows: TGCAGCGTTGTGCCCAGGGCAGCTGGAAACACCATATATTTT. Full variable domain (outside the CDR3, taken from reference TRBV29-1 and TRBJ1-3): SAVISQKPSRDICQRGTSLTIQCQVDSQVTMMFWYRQQPGQSLTLIATANQGSEATYESGFVIDKFPISRPNLTFSTLTVSNMSPEDSSIYLCSVVPRAAGNTIYFGEGSWLTVV.